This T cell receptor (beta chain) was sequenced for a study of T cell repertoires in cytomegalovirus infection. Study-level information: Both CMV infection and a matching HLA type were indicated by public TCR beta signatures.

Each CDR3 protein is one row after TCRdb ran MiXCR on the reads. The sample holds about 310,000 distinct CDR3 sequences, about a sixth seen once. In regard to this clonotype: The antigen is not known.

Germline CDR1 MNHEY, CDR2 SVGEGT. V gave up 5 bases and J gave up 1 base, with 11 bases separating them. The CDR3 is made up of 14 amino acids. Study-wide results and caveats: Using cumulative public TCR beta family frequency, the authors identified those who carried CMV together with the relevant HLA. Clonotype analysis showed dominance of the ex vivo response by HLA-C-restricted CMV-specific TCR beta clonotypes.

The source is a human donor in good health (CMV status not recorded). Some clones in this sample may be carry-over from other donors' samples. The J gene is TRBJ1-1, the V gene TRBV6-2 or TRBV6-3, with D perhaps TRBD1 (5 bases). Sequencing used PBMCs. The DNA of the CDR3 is TGTGCCAGCAGTCCCGAGACAGAGAACACTGAAGCTTTCTTT. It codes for CASSPETENTEAFF.